The rows below give T cell receptor beta chains drawn from one sample of a study of cytomegalovirus exposure and HLA in healthy donors. Produced via immunoSEQ multiplex PCR; TCRdb's table is partial and in-frame only. The sample contains 160,000 or so clones, roughly three quarters of which appear only once. Material for sequencing was PBMCs. These receptors were obtained from a man aged 60-69 years in good health and CMV-seronegative. CDR3s include the opening cysteine and the closing phenylalanine or tryptophan. A D gene is named only where the DNA matches it firmly. Size is omitted from some rows. Given values are once, few, many or a class for expanded clones.

cdr3_nt	cdr3_aa	v_call	j_call	cdr3_length	clone_size	d_call
TGTGCCAGCTCACCCAGGGGGCGCGAAGAAAAACTGTTTTTT	CASSPRGREEKLFF	TRBV18	TRBJ1-4	14	few	TRBD1
TGTGCCAGCTCACCTGCGGACAGTACTGGAAACACCATATATTTT	CASSPADSTGNTIYF	TRBV18	TRBJ1-3	15	once	NA
TGTGCCAGCCGTAGATTACGGGTTGATGGCTACACCTTC	CASRRLRVDGYTF	TRBV7-9	TRBJ1-2	13	NA	NA
TGTGCCAGCAGCTCGGGACAGGGTGAACAGCCCCAGCATTTT	CASSSGQGEQPQHF	TRBV7-2	TRBJ1-5	14	NA	TRBD1
TGTGCCAGCAGCTTAGTTACAGGGGGCGGTCAGCCCCAGCATTTT	CASSLVTGGGQPQHF	TRBV7-8	TRBJ1-5	15	NA	TRBD1
TGTGCCATCAGTAGCGGGACAGGGTCCTACGAGCAGTACTTC	CAISSGTGSYEQYF	TRBV10-3	TRBJ2-7	14	NA	TRBD1
TGTGCCAGCAGCCTCACTAGCGGCCCCTCCTACGAGCAGTACTTC	CASSLTSGPSYEQYF	TRBV5-4	TRBJ2-7	15	NA	TRBD2
TGTGCCTCGGACAGGGGGGTGGGCACTGAAGCTTTCTTT	CASDRGVGTEAFF	TRBV30	TRBJ1-1	13	NA	TRBD1
TGTGCCGGAAGACAGGAAACCTACGAGCAGTACTTC	CAGRQETYEQYF	TRBV2	TRBJ2-7	12	NA	NA
TGTGCCAGCCCCCCTACAGGGGCCTCTGGAAACACCATATATTTT	CASPPTGASGNTIYF	TRBV6-1	TRBJ1-3	15	NA	TRBD1
TGCAGCGTTCCGGGACAGGGAACGATCAACACCGGGGAGCTGTTTTTT	CSVPGQGTINTGELFF	TRBV29-1	TRBJ2-2	16	NA	TRBD1
TGCGCCAGCAGCCCCCCGGACAGGGGGATCTACGAGCAGTACTTC	CASSPPDRGIYEQYF	TRBV4-1	TRBJ2-7	15	NA	TRBD1